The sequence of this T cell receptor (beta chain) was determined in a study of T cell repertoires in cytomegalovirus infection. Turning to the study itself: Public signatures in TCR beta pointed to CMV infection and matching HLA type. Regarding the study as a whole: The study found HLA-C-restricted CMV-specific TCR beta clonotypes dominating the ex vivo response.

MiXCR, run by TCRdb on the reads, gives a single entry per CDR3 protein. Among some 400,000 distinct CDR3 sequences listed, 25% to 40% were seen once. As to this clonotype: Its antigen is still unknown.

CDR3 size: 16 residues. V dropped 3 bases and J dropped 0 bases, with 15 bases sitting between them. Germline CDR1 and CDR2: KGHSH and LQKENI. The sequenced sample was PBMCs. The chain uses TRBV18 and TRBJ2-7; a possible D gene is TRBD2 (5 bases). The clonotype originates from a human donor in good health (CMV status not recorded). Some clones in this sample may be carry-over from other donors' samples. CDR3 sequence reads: CASSPSLAGPSYEQYF. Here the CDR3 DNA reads TGTGCCAGCTCACCCTCCCTTGCGGGCCCCTCCTACGAGCAGTACTTC.